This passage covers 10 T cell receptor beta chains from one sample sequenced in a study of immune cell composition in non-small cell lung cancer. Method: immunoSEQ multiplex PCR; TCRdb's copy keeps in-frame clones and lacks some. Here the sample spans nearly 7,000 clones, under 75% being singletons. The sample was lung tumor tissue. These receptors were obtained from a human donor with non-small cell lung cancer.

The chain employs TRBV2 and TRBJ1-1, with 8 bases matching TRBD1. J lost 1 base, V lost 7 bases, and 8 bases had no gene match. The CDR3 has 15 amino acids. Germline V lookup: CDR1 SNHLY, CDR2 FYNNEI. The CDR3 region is CASKPDREWNTEAFF. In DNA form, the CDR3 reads TGTGCCAGCAAACCGGACAGGGAATGGAACACTGAAGCTTTCTTT.

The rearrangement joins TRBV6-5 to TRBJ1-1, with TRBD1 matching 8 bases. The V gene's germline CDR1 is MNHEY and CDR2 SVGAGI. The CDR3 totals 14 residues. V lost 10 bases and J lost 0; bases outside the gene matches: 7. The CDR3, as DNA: TGTGCCACCGAACGACAGGGGCTGAACACTGAAGCTTTCTTT. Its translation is CATERQGLNTEAFF.

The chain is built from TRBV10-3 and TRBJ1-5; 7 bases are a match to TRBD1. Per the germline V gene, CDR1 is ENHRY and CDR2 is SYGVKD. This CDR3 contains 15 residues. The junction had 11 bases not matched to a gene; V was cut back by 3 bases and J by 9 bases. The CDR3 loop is CAISEGGGSVGPQHF. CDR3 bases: TGTGCCATCAGTGAAGGAGGGGGCTCGGTGGGGCCCCAGCATTTT.

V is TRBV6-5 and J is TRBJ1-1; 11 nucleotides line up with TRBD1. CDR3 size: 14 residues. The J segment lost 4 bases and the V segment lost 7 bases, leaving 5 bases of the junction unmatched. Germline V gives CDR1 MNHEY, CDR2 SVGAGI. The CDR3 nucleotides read TGTGCCAGCACCTCGGGACAGGGGGTCACTGAAGCTTTCTTT. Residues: CASTSGQGVTEAFF.

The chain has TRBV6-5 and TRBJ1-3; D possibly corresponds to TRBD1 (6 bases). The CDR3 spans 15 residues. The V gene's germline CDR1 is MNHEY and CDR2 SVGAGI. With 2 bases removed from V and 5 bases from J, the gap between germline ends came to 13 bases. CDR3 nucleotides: TGTGCCAGCAGTTACGAGGGGGGGCGCCGAAACACCATATATTTT. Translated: CASSYEGGRRNTIYF.

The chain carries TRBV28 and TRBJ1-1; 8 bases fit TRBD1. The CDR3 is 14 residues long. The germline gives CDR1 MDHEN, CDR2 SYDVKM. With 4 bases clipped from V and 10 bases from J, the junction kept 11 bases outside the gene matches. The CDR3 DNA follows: TGTGCCAGCAGTTCTTCCTCGACAGGGGATAGAGCTTTCTTT. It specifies CASSSSSTGDRAFF.

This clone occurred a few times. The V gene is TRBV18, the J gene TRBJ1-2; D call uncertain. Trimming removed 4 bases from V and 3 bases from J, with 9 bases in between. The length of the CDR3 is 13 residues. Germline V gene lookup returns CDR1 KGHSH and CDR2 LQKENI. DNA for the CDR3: TGTGCCAGCTCACGTTTAGCGGACTATGGCTACACCTTC. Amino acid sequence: CASSRLADYGYTF.

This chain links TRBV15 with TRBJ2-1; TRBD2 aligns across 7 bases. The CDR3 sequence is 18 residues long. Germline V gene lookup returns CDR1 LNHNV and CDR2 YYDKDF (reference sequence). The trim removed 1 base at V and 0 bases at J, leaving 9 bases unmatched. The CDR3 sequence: CATSRVPERGTSYNEQFF. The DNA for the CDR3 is TGTGCCACCAGCAGAGTCCCCGAGCGGGGAACCTCCTACAATGAGCAGTTCTTC.

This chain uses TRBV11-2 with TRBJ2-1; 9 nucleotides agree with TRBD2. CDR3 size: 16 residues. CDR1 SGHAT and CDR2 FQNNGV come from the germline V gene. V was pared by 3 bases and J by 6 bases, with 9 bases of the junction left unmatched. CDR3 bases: TGTGCCAGCAGCTTTAACCTAGCGGGGAGTGGCAATGAGCAGTTCTTC. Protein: CASSFNLAGSGNEQFF.

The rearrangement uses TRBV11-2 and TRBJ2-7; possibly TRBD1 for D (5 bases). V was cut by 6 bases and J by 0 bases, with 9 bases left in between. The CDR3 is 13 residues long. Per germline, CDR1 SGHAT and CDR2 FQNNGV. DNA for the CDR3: TGTGCCAGCAGAACCAGGGACTCCTACGAGCAGTACTTC. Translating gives CASRTRDSYEQYF.